A selection of T cell receptor beta chains follows, all from one sample in a study of cytomegalovirus exposure and HLA in healthy donors. The method was immunoSEQ multiplex PCR; TCRdb's version includes in-frame clones alone and lacks a portion of them. This sample has fewer than 200,000 clones, with around 80% found just once. Sequencing used PBMCs. Receptors were obtained from a woman younger than 35 in good health and CMV-seronegative. CDR3s include the opening cysteine and the closing phenylalanine or tryptophan. A D gene is named only where the DNA matches it firmly. Rows give clone size only sometimes, using once, few, many, or a class for an expanded clone.

J	D	V	size	DNA	CDR3
TRBJ1-5	TRBD1	TRBV4-2	.	TGTGCCAGCAGCCAAGAGGGGACAGGGAATCAGCCCCAGCATTTT	CASSQEGTGNQPQHF
TRBJ1-1	TRBD1	TRBV5-5	.	TGTGCCAGCAGCTCGCAAACGACAGGGGGCGGGAACACTGAAGCTTTCTTT	CASSSQTTGGGNTEAFF
TRBJ2-3	TRBD1	TRBV15	.	TGTGCCACCAGCAGAGGACAGGGGTCAGATACGCAGTATTTT	CATSRGQGSDTQYF
TRBJ2-7	.	TRBV7-8	.	TGTGCCAGCAGCTCAACTTCCTACGAGCAGTACTTC	CASSSTSYEQYF
TRBJ2-6	.	TRBV9	.	TGTGCCAGCAGCGTTTCAGGTGCAGCCCTCGTATCTGGGGCCAACGTCCTGACTTTC	CASSVSGAALVSGANVLTF
TRBJ2-1	TRBD2	TRBV18	.	TGTGCCAGCTCACCCGCGGGAGCGAATGAGCAGTTCTTC	CASSPAGANEQFF
TRBJ1-4	TRBD1	TRBV28	.	TGTGCCAGGGACAGGGGAAAACCAAATGAAAAACTGTTTTTT	CARDRGKPNEKLFF
TRBJ1-5	TRBD1	TRBV19	.	TGTGCCAGTAGTATTGTGGGCGACAGGGTGAAGCCCCAGCATTTT	CASSIVGDRVKPQHF
TRBJ2-3	.	TRBV28	few	TGTGCCAGCAAGTATCAGTATACGCAGTATTTT	CASKYQYTQYF
TRBJ1-3	TRBD1	TRBV10-3	.	TGTGCCATCAAAAAGCACCGGGACAGGATCTCTGGAAACACCATATATTTT	CAIKKHRDRISGNTIYF
TRBJ2-1	.	TRBV9	.	TGTGCCAGCAGCCCCTCGGGACTCAGCTCCTACAATGAGCAGTTCTTC	CASSPSGLSSYNEQFF
TRBJ2-7	TRBD1	TRBV28	.	TGTGCCAGCAGTTTCGGACAGGCCATGGACGAGCAGTACTTC	CASSFGQAMDEQYF
TRBJ2-7	.	TRBV6-6	.	TGTGCCAGCAGTTCGAAACTAAGCTCCTACGAGCAGTACTTC	CASSSKLSSYEQYF
TRBJ2-1	.	TRBV7-9	.	TGTGCCAGCAGCTCCACGGGCGCCGGAGGCTTATACAATGAGCAGTTCTTC	CASSSTGAGGLYNEQFF
TRBJ1-5	.	TRBV4-1	.	TGCGCCAGCAGCCAATCTTCAGGGTTGCCCCAGCATTTT	CASSQSSGLPQHF